These 22 T cell receptor beta chains originate from one sample sequenced in a study of blood T cell repertoires in COVID-19. Sequencing used immunoSEQ multiplex PCR; TCRdb keeps in-frame clones, though not all of them. The repertoire holds some 74,000 clones, more than 85% seen once, with approximately 2.4% in the top ten. Sequenced: peripheral blood. The receptors come from a man between 45 and 60 years old with COVID-19, enrolled during active disease.

The genes are TRBV25-1 and TRBJ2-1; weak D call: TRBD2 (6 bases). V was cut by 4 bases and J by 8 bases, with 12 bases left in between. This CDR3 is built from 13 residues. Looked up from germline, CDR1 is MGHDK and CDR2 is SYGVNS. CDR3 DNA: TGTGCCAGCAGTGGCACCACGGGGGATGAGCAGTTCTTC. Translated: CASSGTTGDEQFF. Full variable domain (remainder filled in from reference TRBV25-1 and TRBJ2-1): EADIYQTPRYLVIGTGKKITLECSQTMGHDKMYWYQQDPGMELHLIHYSYGVNSTEKGDLSSESTVSRIRTEHFPLTLESARPSHTSQYLCASSGTTGDEQFFGPGTRLTVL.

The chain employs TRBV7-2 and TRBJ2-7; TRBD2 is a possible D gene (6 bases). CDR1 and CDR2 from the germline V gene are SGHTA and FQGNSA. The length of the CDR3 is 15 residues. V was trimmed by 3 bases and J by 1 base, leaving 13 bases between them. The CDR3 spells CASSFRLVDSYEQYF. The CDR3 bases are TGTGCCAGCAGCTTCCGACTAGTTGATTCCTACGAGCAGTACTTC.

V and J are TRBV7-9 and TRBJ1-1, with no clear D. The germline gives CDR1 SEHNR, CDR2 FQNEAQ (reference sequence). V shed 1 base and J shed 4 bases, with 7 bases lying between them. The CDR3 sequence is 13 residues long. CDR3 amino acids: CASSLGGSTEAFF. The CDR3 bases are TGTGCCAGCAGCTTAGGAGGGTCCACTGAAGCTTTCTTT.

The chain uses TRBV30 and TRBJ2-2, with 8 bases identical to TRBD2. Unmatched junction bases numbered 9, after V lost 3 bases and J lost 3 bases. This CDR3 is 16 amino acids long. Germline V gives CDR1 GTSNPN, CDR2 SVGIG (reference sequence). The CDR3 sequence: CAWRSLAGGHTGELFF. The CDR3 DNA sequence: TGTGCCTGGAGGTCCCTCGCGGGAGGACACACCGGGGAGCTGTTTTTT.

The V call is TRBV28, the J call TRBJ1-2; D call uncertain. Looked up from germline, CDR1 is MDHEN and CDR2 is SYDVKM. Trimming shortened V by 3 bases and J by 1 base, and 27 bases separated the two germline ends. The CDR3 has 20 residues. In nucleotides, the CDR3 is TGTGCCAGCAGTTTTATTGCCCCACCCCCCCAGACTCACCGTAACTATGGCTACACCTTC. This sequence encodes CASSFIAPPPQTHRNYGYTF.

The genes are TRBV12-3 or TRBV12-4 and TRBJ1-4; D unclear. The CDR3 extends over 13 amino acids. Trimming took off 7 bases at V and 0 bases at J, with 6 bases between the two ends. Here the CDR3 reads CASNRATNEKLFF. CDR3 nucleotides: TGTGCCAGCAACAGAGCAACTAATGAAAAACTGTTTTTT.

The chain is built from TRBV5-4 and TRBJ2-3; 9 nucleotides line up with TRBD1. CDR3 length: 14 amino acids. From germline, CDR1 is SGHNT and CDR2 YYREEE (reference sequence). Losses at the gene ends were 4 bases for V and 4 bases for J; bases not matched to a gene: 4. The CDR3 region is CASSIQGAADTQYF. CDR3 nucleotides: TGTGCCAGCAGCATACAGGGGGCGGCAGATACGCAGTATTTT. Full variable domain (rest looked up from reference TRBV5-4 and TRBJ2-3): ETGVTQSPTHLIKTRGQQVTLRCSSQSGHNTVSWYQQALGQGPQFIFQYYREEENGRGNFPPRFSGLQFPNYSSELNVNALELDDSALYLCASSIQGAADTQYFGPGTRLTVL.

The count of this clone is one. The chain carries TRBV12-3 or TRBV12-4 and TRBJ2-1, with D unresolved. Trimming pared 5 bases from V and 4 bases from J, leaving 6 bases between. This CDR3 region has 12 residues. CDR3 residues: CASSPQYNEQFF. The CDR3, as DNA: TGTGCCAGCAGTCCTCAGTACAATGAGCAGTTCTTC.

This sequence joins TRBV11-3 and TRBJ2-7; 7 positions match TRBD2. The V gene's germline CDR1 is SGHNT and CDR2 YENEEA. This CDR3 spans 13 amino acids. J gave up 4 bases and V 5 bases, and 5 bases lay outside the gene matches. The CDR3 protein is CASSPPGGYEQYV. The CDR3, as DNA: TGTGCCAGCAGCCCCCCCGGGGGGTACGAGCAGTACGTC.

This clone was seen more than once but under ten times. The same CDR3 can be traced to other DNA sequences in this sample. V and J are TRBV28 and TRBJ2-2, with TRBD1 matching over 7 bases. The CDR3 is made up of 16 amino acids. Germline V gives CDR1 MDHEN, CDR2 SYDVKM. V trimming: 5 bases; J trimming: 2 bases; junction bases outside the gene matches: 8. The CDR3 loop is CASSRLGTANTGELFF. DNA of the CDR3: TGTGCCAGCAGTCGGTTGGGGACAGCAAACACCGGGGAGCTGTTTTTT.

V and J are TRBV9 and TRBJ2-5, with D maybe TRBD1 (6 bases). CDR1 is SGDLS, CDR2 YYNGEE, per germline. This CDR3 region has 15 residues. V gave up 3 bases and J gave up 1 base, with 13 bases separating them. The CDR3 spells CASSASGTFQETQYF. The DNA for the CDR3 is TGTGCCAGCAGCGCCTCCGGGACATTCCAAGAGACCCAGTACTTC.

CDR3 residues: CASSQDIEMLSGYTF. Here the CDR3 DNA reads TGCGCCAGCAGCCAAGATATAGAGATGTTGAGTGGCTACACCTTC. This chain uses TRBV4-3 with TRBJ1-2, with unresolved D. The CDR3 covers 15 residues. Trimming removed 0 bases from V and 7 bases from J, with 15 bases in between. Germline CDR1 reads LGHNA; CDR2 reads YSLEER.

This chain joins TRBV2 and TRBJ2-5; 8 bases map to TRBD2. CDR3 length equals 15 residues. With 5 bases clipped from V and 1 base from J, the junction kept 6 bases outside the gene matches. Germline assignment: CDR1 SNHLY and CDR2 FYNNEI. The CDR3 loop is CASSRLLAGQETQYF. Written as DNA, the CDR3 is TGTGCCAGCAGTCGCCTCCTAGCGGGCCAAGAGACCCAGTACTTC.

The chain links TRBV7-2 to TRBJ2-2; 7 bases fit TRBD1. The J segment lost 6 bases and the V segment lost 6 bases, leaving 10 bases of the junction unmatched. Germline loops: CDR1 SGHTA, CDR2 FQGNSA. The CDR3 sequence is 15 residues long. The CDR3 nucleotides are TGTGCCAGCAGTCTATGGGGGCAGGGGGCCGGGGAGCTGTTTTTT. Protein sequence: CASSLWGQGAGELFF.

This chain uses TRBV7-9 with TRBJ1-2; D is unclear. The CDR3 extends over 12 amino acids. In germline, CDR1 is SEHNR, CDR2 FQNEAQ (reference sequence). V gave up 1 base and J gave up 6 bases, with 6 bases separating them. CDR3 nucleotide sequence: TGTGCCAGCAGCTTAGAAGCTCATGGCTACACCTTC. As protein: CASSLEAHGYTF. The entire variable domain, with the rest obtained from reference TRBV7-9 and TRBJ1-2, is as follows: DTGVSQNPRHKITKRGQNVTFRCDPISEHNRLYWYRQTLGQGPEFLTYFQNEAQLEKSRLLSDRFSAERPKGSFSTLEIQRTEQGDSAMYLCASSLEAHGYTFGSGTRLTVV.

The V gene is TRBV5-1, the J gene TRBJ1-2, with D possibly matching TRBD1 (6 bases). The CDR3 is made up of 16 amino acids. The V end lost 0 bases, the J end lost 8 bases, and 20 bases lay between the germline ends. Germline loops: CDR1 SGHRS, CDR2 YFSETQ. The chain's CDR3 is CASSLGRTQGPTGYTF. CDR3 DNA sequence: TGCGCCAGCAGCTTGGGGAGGACCCAGGGGCCTACGGGCTACACCTTC.

This chain uses TRBV11-2 with TRBJ2-6; D gene unclear. The germline V gene has CDR1 SGHAT and CDR2 FQNNGV. The germline V and J ends were trimmed by 2 bases and 0 bases, with 5 bases remaining between them. CDR3 length: 15 amino acids. The CDR3 DNA sequence: TGTGCCAGCAGCTTATCGGTCTCTGGGGCCAACGTCCTGACTTTC. Residues: CASSLSVSGANVLTF.

The rearrangement uses TRBV7-2 and TRBJ2-5; D not resolved. The germline V and J ends were trimmed by 4 bases and 4 bases, with 13 bases remaining between them. Germline V CDR1 and CDR2: SGHTA, FQGNSA. This CDR3 has 14 amino acids. CDR3 loop: CASSSLFSSETQYF. CDR3 DNA sequence: TGTGCCAGCAGCTCCTTGTTTAGTTCAGAGACCCAGTACTTC.

The genes are TRBV10-3 and TRBJ2-5; possible D gene TRBD1, 6 bases. V shed 4 bases and J shed 1 base, with 16 bases lying between them. The CDR3 totals 16 residues. The germline gives CDR1 ENHRY, CDR2 SYGVKD. The CDR3 loop is CAISGGTGSVQETQYF. The CDR3, as DNA: TGTGCCATCAGTGGCGGCACAGGGTCCGTCCAAGAGACCCAGTACTTC.

The CDR3 region has the DNA TGTGCCAGCAGCCAAGAAGTTGGCGGAGGGAGGGACGAGCAGTACTTC. Its translation: CASSQEVGGGRDEQYF. This chain joins TRBV3-1 (or the pseudogene TRBV3-2) and TRBJ2-7; 7 nucleotides match TRBD2. Germline lookup yields CDR1 LGHDT and CDR2 YNNKEL (reference sequence). The CDR3 contains 16 residues. Trimming cost V 0 bases and J 5 bases; bases outside gene matches: 10.

Here the CDR3 DNA reads TGTGCCTGGAGTGTAAGGACTAGCGGGAGTCGTGGAGATACGCAGTATTTT. Amino acid sequence: CAWSVRTSGSRGDTQYF. V and J are TRBV30 and TRBJ2-3; TRBD2 matches 13 bases. The CDR3 contains 17 residues. Germline V gene sequence: CDR1 GTSNPN, CDR2 SVGIG (reference sequence). V was pared by 0 bases and J by 5 bases, with 8 bases of the junction left unmatched.

The chain recombines TRBV29-1 with TRBJ2-1; no firm D call. Trimming removed 1 base at V and 0 bases at J, with 10 bases between. Germline V gene data show CDR1 as SQVTM and CDR2 as ANQGSEA. This CDR3 contains 15 residues. The CDR3 spells CSVEGSPSSYNEQFF. For the CDR3, the DNA is TGCAGCGTTGAAGGCAGCCCTAGCTCCTACAATGAGCAGTTCTTC.